A single sample gave rise to the 32 T cell receptor beta chains below, sequenced in a study of OX40 agonist ivuxolimab in advanced cancers. Here immunoSEQ multiplex PCR was the method, and the copy in TCRdb shows in-frame clones only, minus some. The sample lists around 82,000 clones; about 89% were seen once. This specimen was CD4+ or CD8+ T cells sorted from blood, taken in a trial of the OX40 agonist ivuxolimab. All receptors derive from an adult with an advanced solid tumor such as melanoma, head and neck, liver or kidney cancer.

V is TRBV20-1 and J is TRBJ1-2; D call uncertain. Per the germline V gene, CDR1 is DFQATT and CDR2 is SNEGSKA (reference sequence). The length of the CDR3 is 11 residues. Trimming cost V 2 bases and J 8 bases, with 9 bases left between them. As DNA, the CDR3 is TGCAGTGCTAGAATCGAGGACGGCTACACCTTC. Protein: CSARIEDGYTF.

This clone is a singleton in its sample. The rearrangement links TRBV5-6 to TRBJ2-5; 8 bases fit TRBD2. The trim removed 2 bases at V and 6 bases at J, leaving 9 bases unmatched. The CDR3 sequence is 15 residues long. Germline V CDR1 and CDR2: SGHDT, YYEEEE. The CDR3 region is CASSLSRTSMQTQYF. The CDR3, as DNA: TGTGCCAGCAGCTTATCCCGGACTAGCATGCAGACCCAGTACTTC.

V and J are TRBV5-1 and TRBJ2-1, with 10 nucleotides matching TRBD2. CDR1 is SGHRS, CDR2 YFSETQ, per germline. The CDR3 consists of 17 residues. The V gene end was trimmed by 1 base and the J gene end by 4 bases; junction bases not matched to a gene: 8. CDR3 sequence: CASSLLLPSGGYNEQFF. The CDR3 coding sequence is TGCGCCAGCAGCTTGCTCCTCCCTAGCGGGGGTTACAATGAGCAGTTCTTC.

The rearrangement links TRBV5-6 to TRBJ1-2; 10 positions match TRBD1. V shed 4 bases, J shed 4 bases, and the junction held 7 bases outside the gene matches. Germline CDR1 is SGHDT and CDR2 is YYEEEE. CDR3 size: 15 residues. The CDR3 DNA reads TGTGCCAGCAGCCTACCGACAGGGGGCGGCTATGGCTACACCTTC. It encodes CASSLPTGGGYGYTF.

The rearrangement joins TRBV5-8 to TRBJ2-7, with D possibly TRBD1 on 6 matching bases. The germline CDR1 and CDR2 sequences are SGHTS and YDEGEE. The length of the CDR3 is 13 residues. V dropped 1 base and J dropped 4 bases, with 9 bases sitting between them. The CDR3 protein is CASSLFRGYEQYF. In DNA, the CDR3 is TGTGCCAGCAGCTTGTTTAGGGGGTACGAGCAGTACTTC.

This clone turned up a few times. This sequence joins TRBV5-1 and TRBJ1-2; the D is unclear. Germline CDR1 is SGHRS and CDR2 is YFSETQ. V gave up 0 bases and J gave up 8 bases, with 8 bases separating them. There are 12 residues in the CDR3. CDR3 in amino acids: CASSLDGKGYTF. In DNA, the CDR3 is TGCGCCAGCAGCTTGGATGGGAAAGGCTACACCTTC.

The chain uses TRBV11-3 and TRBJ2-5, with TRBD2 identical over 7 bases. CDR3 length: 15 amino acids. With 6 bases clipped from V and 0 bases from J, the junction kept 7 bases outside the gene matches. Germline V gives CDR1 SGHNT, CDR2 YENEEA. The DNA for the CDR3 is TGTGCCAGCAGACAGAGCGGGGTGTACCAAGAGACCCAGTACTTC. Protein: CASRQSGVYQETQYF.

This chain links TRBV29-1 with TRBJ1-1; no clear D. CDR1 is SQVTM and CDR2 is ANQGSEA in the germline V gene. The CDR3 contains 11 residues. V lost 6 bases and J lost 4, with 9 bases in between. CDR3 sequence (DNA): TGCAGCGTGCCTGTGGGCACTGAAGCTTTCTTT. Translated: CSVPVGTEAFF.

This clone came up once. V is TRBV27 and J is TRBJ2-7, with D tentatively TRBD2 (5 bases). The CDR3 covers 13 residues. Between the trimmed V and J ends, which lost 0 bases and 6 bases, there was a span of 9 bases. Germline CDR1 is MNHEY and CDR2 is SMNVEV (reference sequence). The CDR3 reads CASSLSPRVEQYF. The DNA for the CDR3 is TGTGCCAGCAGTTTATCACCGCGGGTCGAGCAGTACTTC.

The gene calls are TRBV29-1 and TRBJ2-6; possibly TRBD2 for D (6 bases). In germline, CDR1 is SQVTM, CDR2 ANQGSEA. The CDR3 is made up of 15 amino acids. Trimming removed 0 bases from V and 3 bases from J, with 9 bases in between. The CDR3 here is CSVEDGRNGANVLTF. CDR3 coding DNA: TGCAGCGTTGAAGATGGGAGGAATGGGGCCAACGTCCTGACTTTC. Full variable domain (rest looked up from reference TRBV29-1 and TRBJ2-6): SAVISQKPSRDICQRGTSLTIQCQVDSQVTMMFWYRQQPGQSLTLIATANQGSEATYESGFVIDKFPISRPNLTFSTLTVSNMSPEDSSIYLCSVEDGRNGANVLTFGAGSRLTVL.

The chain links TRBV7-6 to TRBJ1-2, with D possibly being TRBD1 (5 bases). CDR3 length equals 15 residues. Trimming removed 1 base at V and 8 bases at J, with 17 bases between. Germline V CDR1 and CDR2: SGHVS, FNYEAQ. CDR3 protein: CASSLVSAGSGGYTF. The CDR3, as DNA: TGTGCCAGCAGCTTAGTCTCTGCAGGGTCGGGCGGCTACACCTTC.

The J gene is TRBJ1-5, the V gene TRBV18, with D tentatively TRBD1 (5 bases). Trimming pared 3 bases from V and 5 bases from J, leaving 17 bases between. The germline V gene has CDR1 KGHSH and CDR2 LQKENI. This CDR3 is built from 16 residues. CDR3 nucleotides: TGTGCCAGCTCACCTCCTTCCGGGGGGACCGATCAGCCCCAGCATTTT. Translated: CASSPPSGGTDQPQHF.

This sequence joins TRBV27 and TRBJ1-2, with 12 bases lining up with TRBD1. Germline V lookup: CDR1 MNHEY, CDR2 SMNVEV (reference sequence). The CDR3 is 19 amino acids. V gave up 5 bases and J gave up 0 bases; unmatched junction bases: 13. CDR3 nucleotides: TGTGCCAGCAGTCCAACCGGGACAGGGGGCGTTATTTCTAACTATGGCTACACCTTC. Its translation is CASSPTGTGGVISNYGYTF.

The chain is built from TRBV15 and TRBJ2-7; TRBD2 matches 10 bases. CDR3 length equals 19 residues. Germline V gene data show CDR1 as LNHNV and CDR2 as YYDKDF (reference sequence). The V segment lost 2 bases and the J segment 2 bases; nucleotides outside the gene matches: 15. The CDR3: CATSRPRQLAGSWAYEQYF. The CDR3 coding sequence is TGTGCCACCAGCAGACCGAGGCAACTAGCGGGATCGTGGGCCTACGAGCAGTACTTC.

This chain joins TRBV7-2 and TRBJ2-7; no clear D. Germline loops: CDR1 SGHTA, CDR2 FQGNSA. V was shortened by 3 bases and J by 1 base, with 13 bases between the two germline ends. CDR3 length: 15 residues. The CDR3 here is CASSFPGPISYEQYF. CDR3 DNA sequence: TGTGCCAGCAGCTTCCCCGGCCCAATATCCTACGAGCAGTACTTC. Full variable domain (missing parts from reference TRBV7-2 and TRBJ2-7): GAGVSQSPSNKVTEKGKDVELRCDPISGHTALYWYRQSLGQGLEFLIYFQGNSAPDKSGLPSDRFSAERTGGSVSTLTIQRTQQEDSAVYLCASSFPGPISYEQYFGPGTRLTVT.

CDR3 residues: CASSDRAVTNEQFF. CDR3 bases: TGTGCCAGCAGCGATAGAGCCGTTACGAATGAGCAGTTCTTC. V and J are TRBV7-9 and TRBJ2-1; D gene unclear. V shed 5 bases and J shed 7 bases, with 15 bases lying between them. The germline gives CDR1 SEHNR, CDR2 FQNEAQ (reference sequence). CDR3 length equals 14 residues.

This rearrangement joins TRBV13 to TRBJ2-1, with 7 bases identical to TRBD2. CDR3 length: 16 amino acids. Germline trimming cut 7 bases from V and 7 bases from J; bases unmatched to any gene: 16. Germline values: CDR1 PRHDT, CDR2 FYEKMQ (reference sequence). CDR3 coding DNA: TGTGCCAGCAACCTCGGGGGGATTTACTCGGGGAATGAGCAGTTCTTC. It encodes CASNLGGIYSGNEQFF.

The CDR3 reads CASSSTGTVLNEKLFF. The CDR3 DNA follows: TGTGCCAGCAGTTCTACCGGGACAGTCCTTAATGAAAAACTGTTTTTT. The chain combines TRBV6-5 with TRBJ1-4; 7 bases align to TRBD1. Germline V lookup: CDR1 MNHEY, CDR2 SVGAGI. J lost 4 bases, V lost 4 bases, and 9 bases had no gene match. The CDR3 runs 16 residues.

This chain joins TRBV7-3 and TRBJ2-5; 7 bases are shared with TRBD1. Germline CDR1 and CDR2: SGHTA and FQGTGA. The length of the CDR3 is 14 residues. J gave up 4 bases and V 0 bases, and 2 bases lay outside the gene matches. CDR3 sequence reads: CASSLTGGAETQYF. As DNA, the CDR3 is TGTGCCAGCAGCTTAACAGGGGGCGCAGAGACCCAGTACTTC.

To note about this clone: Sequence at one end of the junction differs from germline and may be a read error. This sample includes further DNA sequences coding for the same CDR3. The chain couples TRBV7-8 to TRBJ2-7; D remains unclear. Germline V gives CDR1 SGHVS, CDR2 FQNEAQ. CDR3 length equals 11 residues. CDR3 bases: TGTGCCAGCAGCCGGACCTACGAGCAGTACTTT. As protein: CASSRTYEQYF. Full variable domain (missing parts from reference TRBV7-8 and TRBJ2-7): GAGVSQSPRYKVAKRGQDVALRCDPISGHVSLFWYQQALGQGPEFLTYFQNEAQLDKSGLPSDRFFAERPEGSVSTLKIQRTQQEDSAVYLCASSRTYEQYFGPGTRLTVT.

The chain recombines TRBV9 with TRBJ2-3, with D perhaps matching TRBD1 (5 bases). CDR1 and CDR2 (germline): SGDLS, YYNGEE. V was trimmed by 1 base and J by 2 bases, leaving 8 bases between them. The CDR3 spans 14 residues. CDR3 bases: TGTGCCAGCAGCGTACAGGGAACCACAGATACGCAGTATTTT. Translating it yields CASSVQGTTDTQYF.

This chain uses TRBV28 with TRBJ2-3, with a possible D match to TRBD2 (5 bases). Germline loops: CDR1 MDHEN, CDR2 SYDVKM. Trimming took 3 bases from V and 6 from J, leaving 16 bases between them. The CDR3 is made up of 15 amino acids. CDR3 residues: CASSFNSATLDTQYF. CDR3 coding DNA: TGTGCCAGCAGTTTTAATAGCGCCACCCTGGATACGCAGTATTTT.

The chain links TRBV18 to TRBJ2-1; TRBD2 agrees at 7 bases. The CDR3 covers 16 residues. V dropped 0 bases and J dropped 3; count of bases not matched to a gene: 5. Germline CDR1 is KGHSH and CDR2 is LQKENI. CDR3: CASSPPNSGVYNEQFF. The CDR3 coding sequence is TGTGCCAGCTCACCACCGAACAGCGGGGTCTACAATGAGCAGTTCTTC.

The V and J genes are TRBV21-1 and TRBJ2-5; the DNA was not compared with TRBD2, the D call given in the table. TRBV21-1 is assigned pseudogene status. There are 14 residues in the CDR3. CDR3 protein: CANSRRESKGGQYF. The CDR3 nucleotides read TGTGCTAACAGCCGGCGGGAGTCGAAAGGTGGCCAGTACTTC.

The chain couples TRBV9 to TRBJ2-5; 10 bases agree with TRBD2. This CDR3 contains 14 residues. Germline V gives CDR1 SGDLS, CDR2 YYNGEE. V shed 4 bases and J 5 bases; nucleotides not matched to a gene: 5. The CDR3 loop reads CASSPRTSGETQYF. The CDR3 nucleotides are TGTGCCAGCAGCCCACGGACTAGCGGCGAGACCCAGTACTTC.

The sample holds a few counts of this clone. The chain recombines TRBV2 with TRBJ1-5; D unresolved. Germline loops: CDR1 SNHLY, CDR2 FYNNEI. Deletions cut 3 bases from V and 4 bases from J, with 4 bases between. This CDR3 is 12 amino acids long. The CDR3 here is CASSDGNQPQHF. The CDR3 DNA sequence: TGTGCCAGCAGTGACGGGAATCAGCCCCAGCATTTT.

In regard to this clone: The sample carries other DNA sequences with the same CDR3. The chain recombines TRBV19 with TRBJ2-3; D tentatively reads TRBD1 or TRBD2 (7 bases each). Germline CDR1 reads LNHDA; CDR2 reads SQIVND (reference sequence). The CDR3 has 12 amino acids. V was cut by 9 bases and J by 3 bases, with 10 bases left in between. The chain's CDR3 is CASRGGTDTQYF. The CDR3 DNA reads TGTGCCAGCAGGGGGGGAACAGATACGCAGTATTTT.

The chain recombines TRBV13 with TRBJ2-2; TRBD2 aligns across 7 bases. Germline V gene sequence: CDR1 PRHDT, CDR2 FYEKMQ (reference sequence). With V trimmed by 7 bases and J by 4 bases, 9 bases remained unmatched. The length of the CDR3 is 15 residues. This CDR3 is CASIRREWGTGELFF. DNA for the CDR3: TGTGCCAGCATCCGGCGGGAGTGGGGCACCGGGGAGCTGTTTTTT.

This rearrangement joins TRBV7-9 to TRBJ2-7, with TRBD1 matching over 7 bases. V was clipped by 5 bases and J by 13 bases; unmatched bases: 8. CDR1 SEHNR and CDR2 FQNEAQ come from the germline V gene (reference sequence). The CDR3 has 11 amino acids. CDR3 amino acids: CASSGPDRDYF. The CDR3 coding sequence is TGTGCCAGCAGCGGGCCTGACAGGGACTACTTC.

This clone came up once. The chain joins TRBV6-1 to TRBJ2-4; a possible D gene is TRBD2 (5 bases). Trimming shortened V by 4 bases and J by 6 bases, and 13 bases separated the two germline ends. This CDR3 comprises 14 residues. Germline-derived CDR1 and CDR2 are MNHNS and SASEGT. The CDR3 region has the DNA TGTGCCAGCAGTGCTCCGCGGGTCGGAAACATTCAGTACTTC. This translates into CASSAPRVGNIQYF.

CDR3 bases: TGTGCCAGCAGTGAGACAGGGGGGCCGTACTGGACTGAAGGCTACACCTTC. This codes for CASSETGGPYWTEGYTF. This chain joins TRBV25-1 and TRBJ1-2; 9 bases map to TRBD1. Germline values: CDR1 MGHDK, CDR2 SYGVNS. This CDR3 region has 17 residues. J gave up 8 bases and V 3 bases, and 16 bases lay outside the gene matches.

The CDR3 DNA sequence: TGTGCCAGTAGCTTCCGGACAGGACTTGGCACAGATACGCAGTATTTT. It translates to CASSFRTGLGTDTQYF. The chain carries TRBV19 and TRBJ2-3; 7 bases map to TRBD1. The CDR3 is 16 amino acids. V dropped 6 bases and J dropped 1; count of bases not matched to a gene: 10. Germline CDR1 and CDR2: LNHDA and SQIVND (reference sequence).